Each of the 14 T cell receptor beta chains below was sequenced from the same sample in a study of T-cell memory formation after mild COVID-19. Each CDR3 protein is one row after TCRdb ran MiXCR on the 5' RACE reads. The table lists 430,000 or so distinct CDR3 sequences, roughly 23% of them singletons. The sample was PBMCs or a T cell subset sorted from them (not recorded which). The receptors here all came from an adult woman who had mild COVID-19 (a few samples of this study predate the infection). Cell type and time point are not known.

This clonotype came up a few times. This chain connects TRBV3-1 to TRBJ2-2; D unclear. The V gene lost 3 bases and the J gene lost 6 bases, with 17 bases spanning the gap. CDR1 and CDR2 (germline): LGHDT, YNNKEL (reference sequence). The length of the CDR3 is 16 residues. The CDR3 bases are TGTGCCAGCAGCCAGACCGATCGTACGGCGGCCGGGGAGCTGTTTTTT. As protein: CASSQTDRTAAGELFF.

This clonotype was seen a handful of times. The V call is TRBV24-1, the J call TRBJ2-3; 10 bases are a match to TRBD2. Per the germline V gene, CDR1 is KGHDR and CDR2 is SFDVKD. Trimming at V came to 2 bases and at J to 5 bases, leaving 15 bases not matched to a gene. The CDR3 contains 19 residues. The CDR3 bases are TGTGCCACCAGTGATTCTGTTCCTCTAGCGGGGGCACCGGAAGATACGCAGTATTTT. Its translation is CATSDSVPLAGAPEDTQYF.

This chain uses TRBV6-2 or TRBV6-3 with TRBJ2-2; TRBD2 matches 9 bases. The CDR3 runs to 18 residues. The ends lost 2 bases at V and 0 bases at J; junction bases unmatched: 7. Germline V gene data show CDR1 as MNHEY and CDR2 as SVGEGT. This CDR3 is CASSYGRLAGTNTGELFF. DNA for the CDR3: TGTGCCAGCAGTTACGGCAGGCTAGCGGGGACGAACACCGGGGAGCTGTTTTTT.

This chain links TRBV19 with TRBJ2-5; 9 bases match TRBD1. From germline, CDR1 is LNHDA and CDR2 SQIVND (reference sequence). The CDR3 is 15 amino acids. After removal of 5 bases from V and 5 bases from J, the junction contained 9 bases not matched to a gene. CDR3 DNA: TGTGCCAGTAGTGCGTCCAACAGGGGGCTCGAGACCCAGTACTTC. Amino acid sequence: CASSASNRGLETQYF. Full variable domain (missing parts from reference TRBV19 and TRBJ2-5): DGGITQSPKYLFRKEGQNVTLSCEQNLNHDAMYWYRQDPGQGLRLIYYSQIVNDFQKGDIAEGYSVSREKKESFPLTVTSAQKNPTAFYLCASSASNRGLETQYFGPGTRLLVL.

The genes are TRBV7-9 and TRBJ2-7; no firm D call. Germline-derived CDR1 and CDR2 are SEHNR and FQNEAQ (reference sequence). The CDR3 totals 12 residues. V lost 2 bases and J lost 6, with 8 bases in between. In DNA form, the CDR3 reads TGTGCCAGCAGCTTACCCCTCATCGAGCAGTACTTC. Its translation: CASSLPLIEQYF.

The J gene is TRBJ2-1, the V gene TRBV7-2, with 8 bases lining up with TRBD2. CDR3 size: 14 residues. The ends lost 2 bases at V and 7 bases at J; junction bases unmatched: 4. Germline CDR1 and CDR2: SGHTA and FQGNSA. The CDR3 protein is CASSLSRGGNEQFF. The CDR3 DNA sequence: TGTGCCAGCAGCTTAAGTCGGGGGGGAAATGAGCAGTTCTTC.

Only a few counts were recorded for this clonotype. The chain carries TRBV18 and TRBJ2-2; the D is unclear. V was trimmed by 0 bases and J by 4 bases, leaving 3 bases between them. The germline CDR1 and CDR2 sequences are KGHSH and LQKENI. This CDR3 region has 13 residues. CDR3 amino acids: CASSPPVTGELFF. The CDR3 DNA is TGTGCCAGCTCACCACCGGTCACCGGGGAGCTGTTTTTT. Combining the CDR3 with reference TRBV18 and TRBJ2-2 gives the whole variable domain NAGVMQNPRHLVRRRGQEARLRCSPMKGHSHVYWYRQLPEEGLKFMVYLQKENIIDESGMPKERFSAEFPKEGPSILRIQQVVRGDSAAYFCASSPPVTGELFFGEGSRLTVL.

This chain's CDR3 is CASSLQGPTEAFF. Written as DNA, the CDR3 is TGTGCCAGCAGCTTACAGGGGCCCACTGAAGCTTTCTTT. The gene calls are TRBV27 and TRBJ1-1, with 7 bases identical to TRBD1. CDR3 length equals 13 residues. Germline trimming cut 6 bases from V and 4 bases from J; bases unmatched to any gene: 5. Germline loops: CDR1 MNHEY, CDR2 SMNVEV (reference sequence).

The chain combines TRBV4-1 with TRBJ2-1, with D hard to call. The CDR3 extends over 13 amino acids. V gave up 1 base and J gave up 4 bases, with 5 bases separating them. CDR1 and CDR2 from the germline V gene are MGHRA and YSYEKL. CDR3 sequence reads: CASSQGTYNEQFF. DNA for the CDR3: TGCGCCAGCAGCCAAGGTACTTACAATGAGCAGTTCTTC.

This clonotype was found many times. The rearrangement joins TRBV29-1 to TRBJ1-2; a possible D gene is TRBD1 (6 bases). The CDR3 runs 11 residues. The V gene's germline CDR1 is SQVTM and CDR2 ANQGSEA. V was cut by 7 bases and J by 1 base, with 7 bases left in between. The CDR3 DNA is TGCAGCGAGGGGGGTAACTATGGCTACACCTTC. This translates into CSEGGNYGYTF.

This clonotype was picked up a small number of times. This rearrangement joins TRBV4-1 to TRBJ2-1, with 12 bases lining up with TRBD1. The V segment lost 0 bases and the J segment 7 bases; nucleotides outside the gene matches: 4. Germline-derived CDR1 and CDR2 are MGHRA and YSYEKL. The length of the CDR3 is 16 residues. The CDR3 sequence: CASSQDPGQGANEQFF. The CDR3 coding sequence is TGCGCCAGCAGCCAAGATCCGGGACAGGGGGCAAATGAGCAGTTCTTC.

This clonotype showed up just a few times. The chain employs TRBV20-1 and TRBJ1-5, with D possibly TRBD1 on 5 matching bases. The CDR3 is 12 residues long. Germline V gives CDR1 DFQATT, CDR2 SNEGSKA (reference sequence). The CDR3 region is CSVTGNSQPQHF. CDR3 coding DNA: TGCAGCGTTACAGGCAATAGTCAGCCCCAGCATTTT.

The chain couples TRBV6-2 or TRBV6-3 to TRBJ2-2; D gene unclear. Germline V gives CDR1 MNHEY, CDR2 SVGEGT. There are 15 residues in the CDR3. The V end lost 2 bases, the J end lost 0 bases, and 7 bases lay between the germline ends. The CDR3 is CASSYDTANTGELFF. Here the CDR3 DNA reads TGTGCCAGCAGTTACGATACCGCGAACACCGGGGAGCTGTTTTTT.

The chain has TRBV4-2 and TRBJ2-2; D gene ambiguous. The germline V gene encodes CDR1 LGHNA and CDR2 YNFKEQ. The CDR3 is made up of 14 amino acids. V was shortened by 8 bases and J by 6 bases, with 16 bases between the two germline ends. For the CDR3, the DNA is TGTGCCAGCGGCAACCCGACGTTTGCCGGGGAGCTGTTTTTT. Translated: CASGNPTFAGELFF.